These T cell receptor beta chains were read from a single sample in a study of post-analysis software for immune sequencing data. TCRdb re-called the PCR reads through MiXCR, storing one row per CDR3 protein. The sample holds roughly 540,000 distinct CDR3 sequences; around 34% are singletons and the top ten take 5% to 6%. Sequencing was carried out using blood. Source of these receptors: a girl between 2 and 17 years old with multiple sclerosis. CDR3s include the opening cysteine and the closing phenylalanine or tryptophan. The D gene is left open where the match is weak. Not all rows give a size; the values are once, few, many and, for expanded clones, a class.

abundance: once; d_gene: -; len: 13; v_gene: TRBV5-1; j_gene: TRBJ2-1; CDR3nt: TGCGCCAGCGGAGGGCTGTCCTACAATGAGCAGTTCTTC; CDR3aa: CASGGLSYNEQFF
abundance: -; d_gene: -; len: 15; v_gene: TRBV6-6; j_gene: TRBJ1-4; CDR3nt: TGTGCCAGCAGTTACGAGCAGGGGACTTCCGAAAAACTGTTTTTT; CDR3aa: CASSYEQGTSEKLFF
abundance: few; d_gene: -; len: 14; v_gene: TRBV11-2; j_gene: TRBJ1-4; CDR3nt: TGTGCCAGCAGCTTAGACAGCGGTAATGAAAAACTGTTTTTT; CDR3aa: CASSLDSGNEKLFF
abundance: -; d_gene: TRBD1; len: 17; v_gene: TRBV4-2; j_gene: TRBJ1-2; CDR3nt: TGTGCCAGCAGCCAAGTTGCGCCAGGGGGCAGCAACTATGGCTACACCTTC; CDR3aa: CASSQVAPGGSNYGYTF
abundance: few; d_gene: -; len: 16; v_gene: TRBV6-1; j_gene: TRBJ1-3; CDR3nt: TGTGCCAGCACCCCGTTGGGGGGGAGACCTGGAAACACCATATATTTT; CDR3aa: CASTPLGGRPGNTIYF
abundance: -; d_gene: -; len: 16; v_gene: TRBV7-2; j_gene: TRBJ2-1; CDR3nt: TGTGCCAGCAGCATCACGGGGGGCTCGAGCAGGAATGAGCAGTGCTTC; CDR3aa: CASSITGGSSRNEQCF
abundance: -; d_gene: -; len: 14; v_gene: TRBV6-1; j_gene: TRBJ1-5; CDR3nt: TGTGCCAGCAGATTAGAGCAGTCCAATCAGCCCCAGCATTTT; CDR3aa: CASRLEQSNQPQHF
abundance: -; d_gene: -; len: 14; v_gene: TRBV2; j_gene: TRBJ2-5; CDR3nt: TGTGCCAGCAGACCGGGCCTATCAGGAGAGACCCAGTACTTC; CDR3aa: CASRPGLSGETQYF
abundance: -; d_gene: TRBD1; len: 20; v_gene: TRBV12-3/TRBV12-4; j_gene: TRBJ2-1; CDR3nt: TGTGCCAGCAGCCCTTCCCCCCTGGGGACAGGGGGTATATCCTACAATGAGCAGTTCTTC; CDR3aa: CASSPSPLGTGGISYNEQFF
abundance: few; d_gene: -; len: 12; v_gene: TRBV20-1; j_gene: TRBJ1-2; CDR3nt: TGCAGTGCAGAGAAGGGGGGCCGGGGCTACACCTTC; CDR3aa: CSAEKGGRGYTF
abundance: -; d_gene: -; len: 15; v_gene: TRBV20-1; j_gene: TRBJ2-1; CDR3nt: TGCAGTGCTAAAGGTCAGGGGGGGCGTTACAATGAGCAGTTCTTC; CDR3aa: CSAKGQGGRYNEQFF
abundance: few; d_gene: TRBD2; len: 15; v_gene: TRBV6-6; j_gene: TRBJ2-5; CDR3nt: TGTGCCAGCAGTTACCGGGGGGGAGGGCGAGAGACCCAGTACTTC; CDR3aa: CASSYRGGGRETQYF
abundance: -; d_gene: -; len: 15; v_gene: TRBV7-6; j_gene: TRBJ2-1; CDR3nt: TGTGCCAGCAGCTTGGCGGGTGGCATATTACATGAGCAGTTCTTC; CDR3aa: CASSLAGGILHEQFF
abundance: few; d_gene: -; len: 13; v_gene: TRBV11-2; j_gene: TRBJ1-4; CDR3nt: TGTGCCAGCAGCTTAACCCTTAATGAAAAACTGTTTTTT; CDR3aa: CASSLTLNEKLFF
abundance: few; d_gene: TRBD1; len: 14; v_gene: TRBV10-1; j_gene: TRBJ2-3; CDR3nt: TGCGCCAGCAGCCGGACAGGGGAGGCGGATACGCAGTATTTT; CDR3aa: CASSRTGEADTQYF
abundance: few; d_gene: -; len: 14; v_gene: TRBV12-3/TRBV12-4; j_gene: TRBJ2-3; CDR3nt: TGTGCCAGCAGTCTCCACAGGGTATCTGATACGCAGTATTTT; CDR3aa: CASSLHRVSDTQYF
abundance: -; d_gene: -; len: 17; v_gene: TRBV11-2; j_gene: TRBJ2-3; CDR3nt: TGTGCCAGCAGCTTATTTCGTTCCGGGAGAGGGGGAGATACGCAGTATTTT; CDR3aa: CASSLFRSGRGGDTQYF
abundance: -; d_gene: -; len: 12; v_gene: TRBV29-1; j_gene: TRBJ1-5; CDR3nt: TGCAGCGTCGGGTCAGTCAATCAGCCCCAGCATTTT; CDR3aa: CSVGSVNQPQHF
abundance: -; d_gene: -; len: 14; v_gene: TRBV2; j_gene: TRBJ2-5; CDR3nt: TGTGCCAGCAGCGACCGCCGGACGGGAGAGACCCAGTACTTC; CDR3aa: CASSDRRTGETQYF
abundance: -; d_gene: -; len: 17; v_gene: TRBV5-8; j_gene: TRBJ2-4; CDR3nt: TGTGCCAGCAGCTCTGGCTCGGGGCTTGGGGCCAAAAACATTCAGTACTTC; CDR3aa: CASSSGSGLGAKNIQYF
abundance: few; d_gene: -; len: 14; v_gene: TRBV7-2; j_gene: TRBJ2-3; CDR3nt: TGTGCCAGCAGCTTAGCGATCGGAGGAAATACGCAGTATTTT; CDR3aa: CASSLAIGGNTQYF
abundance: many; d_gene: -; len: 14; v_gene: TRBV20-1; j_gene: TRBJ1-2; CDR3nt: TGCAGTGCTAGCCCCGTGGGAGCTAACTATGGCTACACCTTC; CDR3aa: CSASPVGANYGYTF
abundance: many; d_gene: -; len: 12; v_gene: TRBV6-5; j_gene: TRBJ2-3; CDR3nt: TGTGCCAGCAGTAGGAACTCAGATACGCAGTATTTT; CDR3aa: CASSRNSDTQYF
abundance: many; d_gene: -; len: 15; v_gene: TRBV5-1; j_gene: TRBJ2-1; CDR3nt: TGCGCCAGCAGCTTGGCGGTGTCAGGCTACAATGAGCAGTTCTTC; CDR3aa: CASSLAVSGYNEQFF
abundance: -; d_gene: -; len: 13; v_gene: TRBV5-1; j_gene: TRBJ2-3; CDR3nt: TGCGCCAGCAGCTTGGAGAGAGGGGATACGCAGTATTTT; CDR3aa: CASSLERGDTQYF
abundance: few; d_gene: -; len: 16; v_gene: TRBV4-1; j_gene: TRBJ2-7; CDR3nt: TGCGCCAGCAGCCAACCCCCAGGGGATACCACCTACGAGCAGTACTTC; CDR3aa: CASSQPPGDTTYEQYF
abundance: -; d_gene: -; len: 15; v_gene: TRBV3-1; j_gene: TRBJ2-1; CDR3nt: TGTGCCAGCAGCCAAGAGCGGAGCGGCCACAATGAGCAGTTCTTC; CDR3aa: CASSQERSGHNEQFF
abundance: -; d_gene: -; len: 14; v_gene: TRBV10-2; j_gene: TRBJ1-5; CDR3nt: TGCGCCAGCAGTGAAGGTCGGAGCAATCAGCCCCAGCATTTT; CDR3aa: CASSEGRSNQPQHF
abundance: few; d_gene: -; len: 14; v_gene: TRBV2; j_gene: TRBJ1-1; CDR3nt: TGTGCCAGCAGGGAAGGGGAAATCGGCACTGAAGCTTTCTTT; CDR3aa: CASREGEIGTEAFF
abundance: -; d_gene: -; len: 16; v_gene: TRBV27; j_gene: TRBJ1-2; CDR3nt: TGTGCCAGCAGTCCCTGGGACGGACCGGCTAACTATGGCTACACCTTC; CDR3aa: CASSPWDGPANYGYTF
abundance: few; d_gene: -; len: 12; v_gene: TRBV7-9; j_gene: TRBJ2-7; CDR3nt: TGTGCCAGCAGCCGCGGAGTTTACGAGCAGTACTTC; CDR3aa: CASSRGVYEQYF
abundance: -; d_gene: -; len: 14; v_gene: TRBV7-3; j_gene: TRBJ2-7; CDR3nt: TGTGCCAGCAGCCCCACCGGGACCGCCTACGAGCAGTACTTC; CDR3aa: CASSPTGTAYEQYF
abundance: -; d_gene: TRBD1; len: 14; v_gene: TRBV3-1; j_gene: TRBJ1-2; CDR3nt: TGTGCCAGCAGCCTTCATACAGGGGGCTATGGCTACACCTTC; CDR3aa: CASSLHTGGYGYTF
abundance: few; d_gene: -; len: 14; v_gene: TRBV5-1; j_gene: TRBJ1-2; CDR3nt: TGCGCCAGCAGACGAGACTCGGGCGGTGTGGGCTACACCTTC; CDR3aa: CASRRDSGGVGYTF
abundance: few; d_gene: -; len: 13; v_gene: TRBV6-5; j_gene: TRBJ1-1; CDR3nt: TGTGCCAGCAGTTCCCCCTTATGGACTGAAGCTTTCTTT; CDR3aa: CASSSPLWTEAFF
abundance: -; d_gene: -; len: 15; v_gene: TRBV5-1; j_gene: TRBJ2-3; CDR3nt: TGCGCCAGCAGCTGGGTAAACGGCCGCACAGATACGCAGTATTTT; CDR3aa: CASSWVNGRTDTQYF
abundance: few; d_gene: -; len: 15; v_gene: TRBV5-1; j_gene: TRBJ1-6; CDR3nt: TGCGCCAGCAGCTGGATGGCCGGGAACAACCCACCCCTCCACTTT; CDR3aa: CASSWMAGNNPPLHF
abundance: once; d_gene: TRBD1; len: 17; v_gene: TRBV15; j_gene: TRBJ1-5; CDR3nt: TGTGCCACCAGCAGAGCCTTGGGACAGGGGCACAATCAGCCCCAGCATTTT; CDR3aa: CATSRALGQGHNQPQHF
abundance: -; d_gene: -; len: 13; v_gene: TRBV10-3; j_gene: TRBJ2-1; CDR3nt: TGTGCCACCCCTGCGGAGACGAACAATGAGCAGTTCTTC; CDR3aa: CATPAETNNEQFF
abundance: -; d_gene: TRBD2; len: 18; v_gene: TRBV11-2; j_gene: TRBJ2-3; CDR3nt: TGTGCCAGCAGCTTAGGCCAAATTAGCGGGGAGAGCACAGATACGCAGTATTTT; CDR3aa: CASSLGQISGESTDTQYF
abundance: few; d_gene: -; len: 18; v_gene: TRBV4-1; j_gene: TRBJ2-1; CDR3nt: TGCGCCAGCAGCCAAGATTCAGTGGGGGGAAGCTCCTACAATGAGCAGTTCTTC; CDR3aa: CASSQDSVGGSSYNEQFF
abundance: few; d_gene: TRBD1; len: 15; v_gene: TRBV5-1; j_gene: TRBJ2-3; CDR3nt: TGCGCCAGCAGCTTGAGTGGGACAGTAGCAGATACGCAGTATTTT; CDR3aa: CASSLSGTVADTQYF
abundance: few; d_gene: -; len: 13; v_gene: TRBV4-2; j_gene: TRBJ2-7; CDR3nt: TGTGCCAGCAGCCAACGACGTAACTACGAGCAGTACTTC; CDR3aa: CASSQRRNYEQYF
abundance: few; d_gene: -; len: 14; v_gene: TRBV5-1; j_gene: TRBJ2-3; CDR3nt: TGCGCCAGCAGCTCGATGACTAGCACAGATACGCAGTATTTT; CDR3aa: CASSSMTSTDTQYF
abundance: -; d_gene: -; len: 16; v_gene: TRBV18; j_gene: TRBJ2-1; CDR3nt: TGTGCCAGCTCACCCGGGTCTCTGGGGCTTGAAAATGAGCAGTTCTTC; CDR3aa: CASSPGSLGLENEQFF
abundance: once; d_gene: -; len: 14; v_gene: TRBV12-3/TRBV12-4; j_gene: TRBJ2-3; CDR3nt: TGTGCCAGCAGTTTTTGGGCCGGCGCAGATACGCAGTATTTT; CDR3aa: CASSFWAGADTQYF
abundance: -; d_gene: TRBD2; len: 19; v_gene: TRBV10-3; j_gene: TRBJ2-3; CDR3nt: TGTGCCACCAACTCGGCGGCGGCTAGCGGGGAGGCGTCGACAGATACGCAGTATTTT; CDR3aa: CATNSAAASGEASTDTQYF
abundance: few; d_gene: TRBD1; len: 14; v_gene: TRBV7-9; j_gene: TRBJ1-1; CDR3nt: TGTGCCAGCAGCTTCGACAGGGTTAACACTGAAGCTTTCTTT; CDR3aa: CASSFDRVNTEAFF
abundance: many; d_gene: TRBD2; len: 15; v_gene: TRBV7-2; j_gene: TRBJ2-3; CDR3nt: TGTGCCAGCAGCTTATCCGGGGGGGCAACAGATACGCAGTATTTT; CDR3aa: CASSLSGGATDTQYF
abundance: -; d_gene: -; len: 14; v_gene: TRBV5-1; j_gene: TRBJ2-5; CDR3nt: TGCGCCAGCAGCTTGGCCCGGAACTTCGAGACCCAGTACTTC; CDR3aa: CASSLARNFETQYF
abundance: -; d_gene: -; len: 13; v_gene: TRBV6-6; j_gene: TRBJ2-3; CDR3nt: TGTGCCAGCAGTTCCCGTGGTAGGCCGGCGCAGTATTTT; CDR3aa: CASSSRGRPAQYF
abundance: -; d_gene: TRBD1; len: 14; v_gene: TRBV13; j_gene: TRBJ2-1; CDR3nt: TGTGCCAGCAGCGGACAGGCCGCATTGGGTGAGCAGTTCTTC; CDR3aa: CASSGQAALGEQFF
abundance: -; d_gene: -; len: 13; v_gene: TRBV28; j_gene: TRBJ1-1; CDR3nt: TGTGCCAGCAGTTTCGACAGCCCTCCTTTAGCTTTCTTT; CDR3aa: CASSFDSPPLAFF
abundance: -; d_gene: -; len: 15; v_gene: TRBV6-5; j_gene: TRBJ1-2; CDR3nt: TGTGCCAGCAGCCGTGGAGGGGACCCTAACTATGGCTACACCTTC; CDR3aa: CASSRGGDPNYGYTF
abundance: few; d_gene: TRBD1; len: 16; v_gene: TRBV5-1; j_gene: TRBJ2-4; CDR3nt: TGCGCCAGCAGCTTGGAGGGCAGGGGGGCCAAAAACATTCAGTACTTC; CDR3aa: CASSLEGRGAKNIQYF
abundance: few; d_gene: -; len: 14; v_gene: TRBV29-1; j_gene: TRBJ1-2; CDR3nt: TGCAGCGTGACCCCTCCTGGGGGAGGATATGGCTACACCTTC; CDR3aa: CSVTPPGGGYGYTF
abundance: -; d_gene: -; len: 13; v_gene: TRBV11-2; j_gene: TRBJ1-2; CDR3nt: TGTGCCAGCAGCCCCTGGACCTCCTATGGCTACACCTTC; CDR3aa: CASSPWTSYGYTF